The 20 T cell receptor beta chains listed next were all sequenced from one sample in a study of control samples from healthy donors and cancer patients. Clones were read by immunoSEQ multiplex PCR, and TCRdb kept only the in-frame ones, dropping some. The top ten clones hold 1.7% of a sample with about 35,000 clones, under 95% of them seen once. Sequenced input: PBMCs. These receptors were obtained from a man in his forties with colorectal cancer.

This clone was observed a few times. The genes are TRBV7-2 and TRBJ2-1, with 9 bases that match TRBD1. The V segment lost 5 bases and the J segment 7 bases; nucleotides outside the gene matches: 3. The germline CDR1 and CDR2 sequences are SGHTA and FQGNSA. This CDR3 region has 13 residues. The CDR3 DNA reads TGTGCCAGCAGCCTCGGACAGGGGAATGAGCAGTTCTTC. This codes for CASSLGQGNEQFF.

The CDR3 sequence: CASSLVPPRGGGTDTQYF. The CDR3 DNA reads as TGTGCCAGCAGCTTAGTCCCCCCTCGGGGGGGCGGAACAGATACGCAGTATTTT. The V and J genes are TRBV7-6 and TRBJ2-3; 8 bases align to TRBD2. Germline assignment: CDR1 SGHVS and CDR2 FNYEAQ. This CDR3 spans 18 amino acids. The V segment lost 1 base and the J segment 3 bases; nucleotides outside the gene matches: 12.

Worth noting for this clone: A read error may produce the germline difference seen at one junction end. In DNA, the CDR3 is TGTGCCAGCAGCCTAGGGACGGGACAGGGGTTCAATGAGCAGTTCTTC. Protein: CASSLGTGQGFNEQFF. The J gene is TRBJ2-1, the V gene TRBV13; 10 bases agree with TRBD1. The CDR3 consists of 16 residues. Germline lookup yields CDR1 PRHDT and CDR2 FYEKMQ (reference sequence).

This clone has only one observation. The chain uses TRBV6-6 and TRBJ1-2, with D unclear. The CDR3 spans 13 residues. V shed 6 bases and J shed 2 bases, with 10 bases lying between them. CDR1 MNHNY and CDR2 SVGAGI come from the germline V gene (reference sequence). The CDR3 protein is CASRRTENYGYTF. For the CDR3, the DNA is TGTGCCAGCAGAAGGACGGAGAACTATGGCTACACCTTC.

The V gene is TRBV11-3, the J gene TRBJ1-6, with TRBD1 matching over 9 bases. V shed 6 bases and J 7 bases; nucleotides not matched to a gene: 1. This CDR3 is 13 amino acids long. The germline V gene has CDR1 SGHNT and CDR2 YENEEA. CDR3 bases: TGTGCCAGCAGAGGACAGGGGAATTCACCCCTCCACTTT. Amino acids: CASRGQGNSPLHF.

The chain carries TRBV6-2 or TRBV6-3 and TRBJ2-1; D is possibly TRBD2 (6 bases). The germline V gene has CDR1 MNHEY and CDR2 SVGEGT. CDR3 length: 15 residues. Trimming shortened V by 5 bases and J by 7 bases, and 18 bases separated the two germline ends. The CDR3 protein is CASSPLGGARNEQFF. The CDR3 nucleotides read TGTGCCAGCAGTCCCCTGGGAGGAGCGAGGAATGAGCAGTTCTTC.

J is TRBJ1-2 and V is TRBV2, with 7 bases matching TRBD1. Trimming at V came to 4 bases and at J to 1 base, leaving 0 bases not matched to a gene. From germline, CDR1 is SNHLY and CDR2 FYNNEI. CDR3 length: 13 amino acids. The DNA of the CDR3 is TGTGCCAGCAGTGCAGGGGGTAACTATGGCTACACCTTC. Amino acid sequence: CASSAGGNYGYTF.

The V call is TRBV5-6, the J call TRBJ2-5; TRBD1 is a possible D gene (6 bases). The CDR3 loop spans 15 amino acids. V dropped 4 bases and J dropped 1 base, with 14 bases sitting between them. Germline V gene sequence: CDR1 SGHDT, CDR2 YYEEEE. CDR3 amino acids: CASSGTGTSQETQYF. Here the CDR3 DNA reads TGTGCCAGCAGCGGTACAGGGACATCCCAAGAGACCCAGTACTTC.

This clone has just one count. The chain is built from TRBV18 and TRBJ1-2; 10 bases are a match to TRBD1. With V trimmed by 2 bases and J by 6 bases, 12 bases remained unmatched. Germline-derived CDR1 and CDR2 are KGHSH and LQKENI. CDR3 length: 17 amino acids. CDR3 nucleotides: TGTGCCAGCTCACCAAACACGGGGACAGGGGTTCTCGATGGCTACACCTTC. Its translation: CASSPNTGTGVLDGYTF.

The CDR3 coding sequence is TGTGCCAGCAGTTTAGATCGGACTCCGACCTACAATGAGCAGTTCTTC. It specifies CASSLDRTPTYNEQFF. The chain recombines TRBV27 with TRBJ2-1; possible D gene TRBD2, 5 bases. This CDR3 is 16 amino acids long. Germline CDR1 MNHEY, CDR2 SMNVEV (reference sequence). Trimming took 2 bases from V and 2 from J, leaving 13 bases between them.

The chain joins TRBV4-1 to TRBJ1-1; D ambiguous. CDR1 is MGHRA and CDR2 is YSYEKL in the germline V gene. The length of the CDR3 is 12 residues. Trimming left V 4 bases short and J 11 bases short, with 14 bases between. The CDR3 loop is CASSLERGTAFF. The CDR3, as DNA: TGCGCCAGCAGCCTCGAGCGGGGTACGGCTTTCTTT.

The J gene is TRBJ2-7, the V gene TRBV6-5; no reliable D call. Trimming stripped 6 bases from V and 1 base from J, with 7 bases between. CDR1 is MNHEY, CDR2 SVGAGI, per germline. This CDR3 contains 12 residues. Here the CDR3 reads CASRVSSYEQYF. The CDR3 DNA reads TGTGCCAGCAGGGTTTCGTCCTACGAGCAGTACTTC.

The chain employs TRBV3-1 (or the pseudogene TRBV3-2) and TRBJ1-5; D call uncertain. This CDR3 contains 16 residues. Germline CDR1 reads LGHDT; CDR2 reads YNNKEL (reference sequence). V gave up 8 bases and J gave up 4 bases, with 21 bases separating them. The CDR3: CASGVFSRGNNQPQHF. The CDR3 DNA reads TGTGCCAGCGGCGTATTCAGTCGCGGAAATAATCAGCCCCAGCATTTT.

In DNA, the CDR3 is TGTGCCACCATCGGTCATTGGCGGGGATTGGTATCCTACGAGCAGTACTTC. Its translation: CATIGHWRGLVSYEQYF. V gene TRBV24-1 combines with J gene TRBJ2-7; a weak D match, TRBD2 (6 bases). Germline loops: CDR1 KGHDR, CDR2 SFDVKD. The CDR3 extends over 17 amino acids. V dropped 8 bases and J dropped 1 base, with 23 bases sitting between them.

The chain employs TRBV9 and TRBJ2-7; 8 bases line up with TRBD2. Trimming took 6 bases from V and 0 from J; bases not matched to a gene: 20. Germline V gene lookup returns CDR1 SGDLS and CDR2 YYNGEE. CDR3 size: 19 residues. CDR3 sequence: CASIYPTGLAGVHSYEQYF. Here the CDR3 DNA reads TGTGCCAGCATTTATCCCACGGGGCTAGCGGGCGTTCACTCCTACGAGCAGTACTTC. The variable domain in full, completed from reference TRBV9 and TRBJ2-7, reads DSGVTQTPKHLITATGQRVTLRCSPRSGDLSVYWYQQSLDQGLQFLIQYYNGEERAKGNILERFSAQQFPDLHSELNLSSLELGDSALYFCASIYPTGLAGVHSYEQYFGPGTRLTVT.

The chain joins TRBV6-5 to TRBJ1-4, with 8 bases matching TRBD1. Germline V gene lookup returns CDR1 MNHEY and CDR2 SVGAGI. This CDR3 has 15 amino acids. V was pared by 8 bases and J by 5 bases, with 10 bases of the junction left unmatched. The CDR3 sequence is CASFKGQAKNEKLFF. Written as DNA, the CDR3 is TGTGCCAGCTTTAAGGGACAGGCGAAAAATGAAAAACTGTTTTTT.

V and J are TRBV3-1 (or the pseudogene TRBV3-2) and TRBJ2-1; weak D call: TRBD1 (6 bases). The V gene's germline CDR1 is LGHDT and CDR2 YNNKEL (reference sequence). The V and J ends lost 3 bases and 3 bases respectively, with 18 bases between them. The CDR3 is 17 amino acids. The CDR3 region has the DNA TGTGCCAGCAGCCAGAACTGGGGGCGGAGCCTCTACAATGAGCAGTTCTTC. Encoded protein: CASSQNWGRSLYNEQFF.

The J gene is TRBJ1-1, the V gene TRBV5-3, with D perhaps TRBD1 (5 bases). TRBV5-3 is an open reading frame whose function is uncertain. The CDR3 runs 21 residues. Trimming stripped 3 bases from V and 1 base from J, with 31 bases between. The CDR3 is CARSSLFMSGTIPRKNTEAFF. Here the CDR3 DNA reads TGTGCCAGAAGCTCATTATTTATGTCCGGGACCATCCCGAGGAAGAACACTGAAGCTTTCTTT.

The V call is TRBV19, the J call TRBJ2-1; D is perhaps TRBD2 (6 bases). The CDR3 is 13 amino acids. Germline lookup yields CDR1 LNHDA and CDR2 SQIVND (reference sequence). Trimming left V 3 bases short and J 5 bases short, with 8 bases between. This CDR3 is CASSIGGDNEQFF. The CDR3 DNA sequence: TGTGCCAGTAGTATTGGCGGGGACAATGAGCAGTTCTTC. The entire variable domain, with the rest obtained from reference TRBV19 and TRBJ2-1, is as follows: DGGITQSPKYLFRKEGQNVTLSCEQNLNHDAMYWYRQDPGQGLRLIYYSQIVNDFQKGDIAEGYSVSREKKESFPLTVTSAQKNPTAFYLCASSIGGDNEQFFGPGTRLTVL.

V is TRBV6-6 and J is TRBJ2-7, with D possibly matching TRBD2 (6 bases). V lost 0 bases to trimming and J lost 0 bases, with 12 bases between them. CDR3 length: 16 amino acids. Germline CDR1 and CDR2: MNHNY and SVGAGI (reference sequence). This CDR3 reads CASSYSASAISYEQYF. The CDR3 nucleotides are TGTGCCAGCAGTTACTCGGCTAGCGCCATCTCCTACGAGCAGTACTTC.